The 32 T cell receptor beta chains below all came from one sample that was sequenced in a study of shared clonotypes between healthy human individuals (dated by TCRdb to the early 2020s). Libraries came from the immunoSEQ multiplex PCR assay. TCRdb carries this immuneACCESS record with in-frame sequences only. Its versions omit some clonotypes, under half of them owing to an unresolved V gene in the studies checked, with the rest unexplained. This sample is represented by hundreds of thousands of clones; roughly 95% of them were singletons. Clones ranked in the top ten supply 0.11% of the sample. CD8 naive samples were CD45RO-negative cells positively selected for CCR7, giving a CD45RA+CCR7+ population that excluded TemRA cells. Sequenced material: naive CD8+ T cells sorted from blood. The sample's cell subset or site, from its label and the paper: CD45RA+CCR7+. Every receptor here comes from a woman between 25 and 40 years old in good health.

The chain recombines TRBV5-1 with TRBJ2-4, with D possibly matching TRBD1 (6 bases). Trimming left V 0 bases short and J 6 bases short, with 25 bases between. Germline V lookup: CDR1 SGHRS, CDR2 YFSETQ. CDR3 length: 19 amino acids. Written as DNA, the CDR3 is TGCGCCAGCAGCTTGGGAGGACAGAACGACCTAGACGCGAGAAACATTCAGTACTTC. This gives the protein CASSLGGQNDLDARNIQYF.

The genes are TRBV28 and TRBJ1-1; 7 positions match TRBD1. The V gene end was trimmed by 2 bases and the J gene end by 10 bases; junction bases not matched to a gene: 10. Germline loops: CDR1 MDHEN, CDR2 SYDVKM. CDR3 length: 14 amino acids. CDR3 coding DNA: TGTGCCAGCAGTTTAGAGGCAGGGGGTGGGGGAGCTTTCTTT. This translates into CASSLEAGGGGAFF.

The CDR3 DNA reads as TGTGCCAGCGCCCATGGAGGGGGAATCTATGGCTACACCTTC. Protein: CASAHGGGIYGYTF. This sequence joins TRBV2 and TRBJ1-2; D perhaps matches TRBD1 (6 bases). Germline V gives CDR1 SNHLY, CDR2 FYNNEI. V was cut by 8 bases and J by 4 bases, with 17 bases left in between. This CDR3 is 14 amino acids long.

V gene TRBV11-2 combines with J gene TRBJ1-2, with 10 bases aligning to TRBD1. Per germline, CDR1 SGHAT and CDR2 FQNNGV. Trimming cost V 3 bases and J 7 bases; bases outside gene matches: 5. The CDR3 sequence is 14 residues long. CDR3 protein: CASSFGTGVSGYTF. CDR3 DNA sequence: TGTGCCAGCAGCTTCGGGACAGGGGTCTCTGGCTACACCTTC.

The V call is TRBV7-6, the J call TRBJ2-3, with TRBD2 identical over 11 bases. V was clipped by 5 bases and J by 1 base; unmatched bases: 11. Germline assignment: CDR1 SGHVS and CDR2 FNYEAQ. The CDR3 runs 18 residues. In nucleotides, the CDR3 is TGTGCCAGCAGCCAGACTAGCGGGGTACTGGAAGGCACAGATACGCAGTATTTT. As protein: CASSQTSGVLEGTDTQYF.

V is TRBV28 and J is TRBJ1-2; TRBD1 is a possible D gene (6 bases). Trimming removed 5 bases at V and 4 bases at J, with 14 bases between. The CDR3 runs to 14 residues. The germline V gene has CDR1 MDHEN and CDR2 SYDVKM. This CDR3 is CASSTRGGGYGYTF. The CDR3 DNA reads TGTGCCAGCAGTACCAGGGGTGGAGGCTATGGCTACACCTTC.

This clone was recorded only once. DNA of the CDR3: TGCGCCAGCAGCCCTTCCCTAGCGGGAGCCTACGAGCAGTACTTC. Residues: CASSPSLAGAYEQYF. This chain links TRBV10-1 with TRBJ2-7, with 10 bases lining up with TRBD2. The CDR3 covers 15 residues. The germline CDR1 and CDR2 sequences are WNHNN and SYGVQD (reference sequence). V was pared by 6 bases and J by 2 bases, with 7 bases of the junction left unmatched.

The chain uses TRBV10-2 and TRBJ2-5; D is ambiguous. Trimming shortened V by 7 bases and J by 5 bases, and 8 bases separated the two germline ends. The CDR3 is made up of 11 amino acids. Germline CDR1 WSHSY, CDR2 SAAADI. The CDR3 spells CASTERETQYF. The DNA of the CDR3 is TGCGCCAGCACCGAGCGTGAGACCCAGTACTTC.

The CDR3, as DNA: TGTGCCAGCAGGAACCCCGGGACAGGCGCAAGTGGCTACACCTTC. Its translation: CASRNPGTGASGYTF. The chain couples TRBV28 to TRBJ1-2; 8 positions agree with TRBD1. The junction had 13 bases not matched to a gene; V was cut back by 6 bases and J by 7 bases. Germline-derived CDR1 and CDR2 are MDHEN and SYDVKM. This CDR3 has 15 residues.

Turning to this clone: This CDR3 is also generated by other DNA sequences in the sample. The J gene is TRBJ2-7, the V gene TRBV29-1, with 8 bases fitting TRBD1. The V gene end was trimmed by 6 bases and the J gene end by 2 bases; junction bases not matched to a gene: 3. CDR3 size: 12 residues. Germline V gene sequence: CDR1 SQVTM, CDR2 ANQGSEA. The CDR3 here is CSVGQGAYEQYF. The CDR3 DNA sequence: TGCAGCGTCGGACAGGGTGCCTACGAGCAGTACTTC.

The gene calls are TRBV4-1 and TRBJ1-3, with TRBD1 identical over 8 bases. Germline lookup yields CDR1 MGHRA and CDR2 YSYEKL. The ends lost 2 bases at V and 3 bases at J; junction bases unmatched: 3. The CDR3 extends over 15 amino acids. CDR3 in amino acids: CASSQPTGGGNTIYF. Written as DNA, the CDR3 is TGCGCCAGCAGCCAACCCACAGGGGGTGGAAACACCATATATTTT.

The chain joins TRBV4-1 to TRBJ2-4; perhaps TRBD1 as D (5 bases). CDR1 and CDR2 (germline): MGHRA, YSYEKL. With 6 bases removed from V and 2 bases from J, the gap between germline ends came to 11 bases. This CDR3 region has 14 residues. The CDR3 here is CASSLTGTKNIQYF. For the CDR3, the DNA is TGCGCCAGCAGTCTTACAGGTACCAAAAACATTCAGTACTTC.

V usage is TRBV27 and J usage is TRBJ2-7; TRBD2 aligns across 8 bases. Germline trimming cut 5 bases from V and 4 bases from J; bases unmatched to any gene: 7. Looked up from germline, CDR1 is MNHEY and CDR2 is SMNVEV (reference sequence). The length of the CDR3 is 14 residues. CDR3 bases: TGTGCCAGCAGTGTCATAGCGGGGCGATACGAGCAGTACTTC. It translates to CASSVIAGRYEQYF.

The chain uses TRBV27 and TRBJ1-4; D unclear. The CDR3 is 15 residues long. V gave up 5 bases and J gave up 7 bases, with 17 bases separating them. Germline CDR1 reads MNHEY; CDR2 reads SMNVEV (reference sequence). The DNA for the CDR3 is TGTGCCAGCAGTCTCCAGGCCATGGGAATTGAAAAACTGTTTTTT. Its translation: CASSLQAMGIEKLFF. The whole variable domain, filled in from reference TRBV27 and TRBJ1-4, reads EAQVTQNPRYLITVTGKKLTVTCSQNMNHEYMSWYRQDPGLGLRQIYYSMNVEVTDKGDVPEGYKVSRKEKRNFPLILESPSPNQTSLYFCASSLQAMGIEKLFFGSGTQLSVL.

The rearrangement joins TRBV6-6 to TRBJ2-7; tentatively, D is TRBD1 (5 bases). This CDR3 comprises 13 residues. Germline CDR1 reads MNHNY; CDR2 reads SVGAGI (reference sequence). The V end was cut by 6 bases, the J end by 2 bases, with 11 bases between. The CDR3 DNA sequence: TGTGCCAGCAGCCAGACAGAAACCTACGAGCAGTACTTC. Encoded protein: CASSQTETYEQYF.

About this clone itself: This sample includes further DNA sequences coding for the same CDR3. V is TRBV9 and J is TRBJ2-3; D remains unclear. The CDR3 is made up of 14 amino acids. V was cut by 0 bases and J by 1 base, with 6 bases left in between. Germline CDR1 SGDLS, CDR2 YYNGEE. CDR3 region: CASSVDGGTDTQYF. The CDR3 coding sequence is TGTGCCAGCAGCGTAGATGGGGGCACAGATACGCAGTATTTT.

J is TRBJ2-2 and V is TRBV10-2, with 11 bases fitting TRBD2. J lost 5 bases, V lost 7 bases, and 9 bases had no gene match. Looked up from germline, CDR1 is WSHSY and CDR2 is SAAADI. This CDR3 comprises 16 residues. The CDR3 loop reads CASTELAGVWTGELFF. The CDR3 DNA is TGCGCCAGCACTGAACTAGCGGGAGTCTGGACCGGGGAGCTGTTTTTT.

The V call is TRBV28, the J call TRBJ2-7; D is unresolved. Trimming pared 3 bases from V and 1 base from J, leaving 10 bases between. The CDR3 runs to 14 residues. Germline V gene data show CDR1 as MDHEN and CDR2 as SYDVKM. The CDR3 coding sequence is TGTGCCAGCAGTTTTGTTGGCAGTTCCTACGAGCAGTACTTC. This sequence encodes CASSFVGSSYEQYF. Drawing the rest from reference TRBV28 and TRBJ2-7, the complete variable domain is DVKVTQSSRYLVKRTGEKVFLECVQDMDHENMFWYRQDPGLGLRLIYFSYDVKMKEKGDIPEGYSVSREKKERFSLILESASTNQTSMYLCASSFVGSSYEQYFGPGTRLTVT.

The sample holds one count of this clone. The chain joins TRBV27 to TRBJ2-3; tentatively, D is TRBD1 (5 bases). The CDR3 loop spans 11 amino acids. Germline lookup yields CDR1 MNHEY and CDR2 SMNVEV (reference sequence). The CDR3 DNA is TGTGCAGCAGGGTTTATAGATACGCAGTATTTT. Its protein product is CAAGFIDTQYF.

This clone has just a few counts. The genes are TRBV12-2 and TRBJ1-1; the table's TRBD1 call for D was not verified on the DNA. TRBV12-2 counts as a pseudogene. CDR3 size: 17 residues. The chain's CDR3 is CASRLSTGATMNTEAFF. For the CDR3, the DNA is TGTGCAAGTCGCTTATCGACAGGGGCTACGATGAACACTGAAGCTTTCTTT.

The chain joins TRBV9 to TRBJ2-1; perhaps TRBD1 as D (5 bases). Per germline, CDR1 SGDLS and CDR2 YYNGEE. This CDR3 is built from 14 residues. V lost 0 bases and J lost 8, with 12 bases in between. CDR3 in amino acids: CASSVAIQGDEQFF. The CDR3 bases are TGTGCCAGCAGCGTAGCAATTCAAGGGGATGAGCAGTTCTTC.

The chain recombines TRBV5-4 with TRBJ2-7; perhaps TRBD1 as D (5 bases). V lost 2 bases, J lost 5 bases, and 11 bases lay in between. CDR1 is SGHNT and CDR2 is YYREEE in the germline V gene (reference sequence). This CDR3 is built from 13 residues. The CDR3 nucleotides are TGTGCCAGCAGCTTACCAGGGCGAGACGAGCAGTACTTC. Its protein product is CASSLPGRDEQYF.

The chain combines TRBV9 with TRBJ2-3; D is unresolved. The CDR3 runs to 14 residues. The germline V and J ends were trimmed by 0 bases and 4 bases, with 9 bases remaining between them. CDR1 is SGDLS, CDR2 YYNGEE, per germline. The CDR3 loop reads CASSVEEESDTQYF. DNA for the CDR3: TGTGCCAGCAGCGTAGAGGAAGAGTCAGATACGCAGTATTTT.

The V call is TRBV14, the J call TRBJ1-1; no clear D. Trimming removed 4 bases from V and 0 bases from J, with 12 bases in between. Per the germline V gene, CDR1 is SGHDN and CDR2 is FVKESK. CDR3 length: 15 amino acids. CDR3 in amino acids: CASSPLAGMNTEAFF. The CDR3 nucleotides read TGTGCCAGCAGCCCCCTCGCAGGCATGAACACTGAAGCTTTCTTT. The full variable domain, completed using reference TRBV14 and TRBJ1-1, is EAGVTQFPSHSVIEKGQTVTLRCDPISGHDNLYWYRRVMGKEIKFLLHFVKESKQDESGMPNNRFLAERTGGTYSTLKVQPAELEDSGVYFCASSPLAGMNTEAFFGQGTRLTVV.

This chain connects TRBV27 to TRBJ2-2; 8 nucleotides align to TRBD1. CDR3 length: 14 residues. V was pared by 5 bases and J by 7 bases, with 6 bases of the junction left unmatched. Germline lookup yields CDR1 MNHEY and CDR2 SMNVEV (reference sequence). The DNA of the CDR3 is TGTGCCAGCAGTGGACAGGGTCGTAACGGGGAGCTGTTTTTT. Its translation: CASSGQGRNGELFF.

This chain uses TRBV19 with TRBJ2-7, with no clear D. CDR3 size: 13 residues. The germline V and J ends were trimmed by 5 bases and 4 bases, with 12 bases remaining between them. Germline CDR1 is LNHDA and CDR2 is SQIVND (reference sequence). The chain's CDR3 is CASSPQTEYEQYF. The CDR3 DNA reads TGTGCCAGTAGTCCACAGACCGAGTACGAGCAGTACTTC. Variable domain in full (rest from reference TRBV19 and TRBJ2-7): DGGITQSPKYLFRKEGQNVTLSCEQNLNHDAMYWYRQDPGQGLRLIYYSQIVNDFQKGDIAEGYSVSREKKESFPLTVTSAQKNPTAFYLCASSPQTEYEQYFGPGTRLTVT.

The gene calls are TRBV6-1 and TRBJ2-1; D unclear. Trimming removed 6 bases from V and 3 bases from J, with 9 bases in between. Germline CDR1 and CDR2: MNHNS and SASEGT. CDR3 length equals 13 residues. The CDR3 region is CASSRDIYNEQFF. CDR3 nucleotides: TGTGCCAGCAGCCGCGACATCTACAATGAGCAGTTCTTC.

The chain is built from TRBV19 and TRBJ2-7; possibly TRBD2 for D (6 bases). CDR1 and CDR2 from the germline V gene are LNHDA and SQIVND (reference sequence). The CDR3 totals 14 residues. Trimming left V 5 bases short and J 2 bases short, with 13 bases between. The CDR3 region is CASSPLGGPYEQYF. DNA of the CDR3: TGTGCCAGTAGTCCCCTGGGAGGCCCCTACGAGCAGTACTTC.

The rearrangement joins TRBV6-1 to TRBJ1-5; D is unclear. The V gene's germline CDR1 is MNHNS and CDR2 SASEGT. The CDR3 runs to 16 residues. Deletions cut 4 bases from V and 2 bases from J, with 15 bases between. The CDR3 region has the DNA TGTGCCAGCAGTGCCCCGGGAATTAATGGCAATCAGCCCCAGCATTTT. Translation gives CASSAPGINGNQPQHF.

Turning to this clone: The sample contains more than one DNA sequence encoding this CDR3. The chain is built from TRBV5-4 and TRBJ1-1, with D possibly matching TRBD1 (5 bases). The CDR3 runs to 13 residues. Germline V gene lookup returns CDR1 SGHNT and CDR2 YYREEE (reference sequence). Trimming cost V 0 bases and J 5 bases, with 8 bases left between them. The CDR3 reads CASSLGGGTEAFF. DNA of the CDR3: TGTGCCAGCAGCTTGGGTGGGGGGACTGAAGCTTTCTTT.

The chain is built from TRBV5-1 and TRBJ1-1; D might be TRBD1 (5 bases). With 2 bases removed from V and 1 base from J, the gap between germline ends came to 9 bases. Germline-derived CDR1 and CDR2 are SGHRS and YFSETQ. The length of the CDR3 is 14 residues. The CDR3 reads CASSLGVANTEAFF. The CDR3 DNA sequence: TGCGCCAGCAGCTTAGGGGTGGCGAACACTGAAGCTTTCTTT.

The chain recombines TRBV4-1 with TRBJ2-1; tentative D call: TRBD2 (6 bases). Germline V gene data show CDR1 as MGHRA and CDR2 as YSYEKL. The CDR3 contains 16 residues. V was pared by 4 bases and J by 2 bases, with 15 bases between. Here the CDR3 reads CASSPTAGTAYNEQFF. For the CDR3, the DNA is TGCGCCAGCAGCCCGACGGCGGGAACAGCCTACAATGAGCAGTTCTTC.